The 17 T cell receptor beta chains in this list originate from one sample, sequenced in a study. TCRdb reprocessed the 5' RACE reads via MiXCR and lists one record per CDR3 protein. Of 9,500 to 10,000 distinct CDR3 sequences detected, about 14% appear once; the ten largest clones hold 2.5% to 4%. Treg sorting used a CD4+CD25+CD127-/low gate. Material: Tregs sorted from blood. These receptors all come from a female donor with breast cancer.

This clonotype counts as medium-sized. The rearrangement links TRBV4-2 to TRBJ1-2; tentatively, D is TRBD1 (5 bases). This CDR3 has 13 residues. Germline V gives CDR1 LGHNA, CDR2 YNFKEQ. V dropped 3 bases and J dropped 3 bases, with 8 bases sitting between them. CDR3 nucleotides: TGTGCCAGCAGCCAGGGACGGGACTATGGCTACACCTTC. It specifies CASSQGRDYGYTF.

This clonotype was detected ten times or more. The V and J genes are TRBV5-1 and TRBJ2-2; D perhaps matches TRBD1 (6 bases). Trimming pared 4 bases from V and 6 bases from J, leaving 13 bases between. The CDR3 spans 14 residues. Germline values: CDR1 SGHRS, CDR2 YFSETQ. DNA of the CDR3: TGCGCCAGCAGCCAGGGGTCCGAGGCCGGGGAGCTGTTTTTT. It is translated as CASSQGSEAGELFF.

With respect to this clonotype: Its ends do not fully match the called genes, so a read error is possible. This rearrangement joins TRBV20-1 to TRBJ1-2; 9 bases match TRBD1. CDR3 length: 14 residues. Germline assignment: CDR1 DFQATT and CDR2 SNEGSKA (reference sequence). The CDR3: CRARGTGGNYGYTF. The CDR3 DNA follows: TGCAGGGCTAGGGGAACAGGGGGCAACTATGGCTACACCTTC.

This clonotype ranks as medium-sized. The V gene is TRBV4-2, the J gene TRBJ1-5; tentatively, D is TRBD1 (6 bases). CDR3 size: 17 residues. Trimming took 0 bases from V and 7 from J, leaving 19 bases between them. Germline CDR1 reads LGHNA; CDR2 reads YNFKEQ. Here the CDR3 reads CASSQDADRGARQPQHF. In DNA form, the CDR3 reads TGTGCCAGCAGCCAAGATGCCGACCGGGGGGCAAGGCAGCCCCAGCATTTT.

The chain employs TRBV18 and TRBJ1-1; D remains ambiguous. This CDR3 comprises 14 residues. Trimming took off 1 base at V and 1 base at J, with 7 bases between the two ends. Germline CDR1 is KGHSH and CDR2 is LQKENI. The DNA of the CDR3 is TGTGCCAGCTCACCACGAAGCCCGAACACTGAAGCTTTCTTT. As protein: CASSPRSPNTEAFF. Full variable domain (outside the CDR3, taken from reference TRBV18 and TRBJ1-1): NAGVMQNPRHLVRRRGQEARLRCSPMKGHSHVYWYRQLPEEGLKFMVYLQKENIIDESGMPKERFSAEFPKEGPSILRIQQVVRGDSAAYFCASSPRSPNTEAFFGQGTRLTVV.

On this clonotype itself: Lacking the conserved final phenylalanine or tryptophan, this CDR3 likely reflects a read error. This chain joins TRBV4-1 and TRBJ2-2; a possible D gene is TRBD2 (6 bases). This CDR3 contains 17 residues. Looked up from germline, CDR1 is MGHRA and CDR2 is YSYEKL. The CDR3 nucleotides read TGCGCCAGGAGCCGATTACCCACGGGAGTAGGGACCGGGGAGCTGTTTCTT. It encodes CARSRLPTGVGTGELFL.

By frequency in the sample, this clonotype is medium-sized (0.01 to 0.1%). The chain joins TRBV7-9 to TRBJ1-5, with TRBD1 identical over 9 bases. The CDR3 is 15 residues long. CDR1 is SEHNR and CDR2 is FQNEAQ in the germline V gene (reference sequence). Trimming at V came to 4 bases and at J to 4 bases, leaving 5 bases not matched to a gene. The CDR3, as DNA: TGTGCCAGCAGCTCCTCGGGACAGGGTAATCAGCCCCAGCATTTT. Its protein product is CASSSSGQGNQPQHF.

This clonotype occurred many times. The chain joins TRBV7-9 to TRBJ2-2; D perhaps matches TRBD1 (5 bases). The CDR3 consists of 20 residues. The germline V gene encodes CDR1 SEHNR and CDR2 FQNEAQ (reference sequence). V shed 4 bases and J shed 0 bases, with 24 bases lying between them. The CDR3 DNA follows: TGTGCCAGCAGCTCCATCCCCGGACAAGGCCCCATTTCGAACACCGGGGAGCTGTTTTTT. It yields the protein CASSSIPGQGPISNTGELFF.

This clonotype counts as medium-sized. The chain links TRBV4-2 to TRBJ1-1; 8 positions agree with TRBD1. The CDR3 loop spans 17 amino acids. Germline V gene sequence: CDR1 LGHNA, CDR2 YNFKEQ. The junction had 7 bases not matched to a gene; V was cut back by 0 bases and J by 1 base. This chain's CDR3 is CASSQDKNQGANTEAFF. CDR3 DNA: TGTGCCAGCAGCCAAGATAAAAACCAGGGGGCGAACACTGAAGCTTTCTTT.

This clonotype occurred many times. J is TRBJ2-7 and V is TRBV18; D is undetermined. The CDR3 covers 13 residues. Germline-derived CDR1 and CDR2 are KGHSH and LQKENI. Trimming cost V 7 bases and J 2 bases, with 12 bases left between them. The CDR3 sequence is CASWSTEAYEQYF. Here the CDR3 DNA reads TGTGCCAGCTGGAGTACAGAAGCCTACGAGCAGTACTTC.

This clonotype is judged medium-sized (0.01 to 0.1%). This chain connects TRBV5-1 to TRBJ1-2, with TRBD1 as a possible D gene (6 bases). Germline-derived CDR1 and CDR2 are SGHRS and YFSETQ. CDR3 length equals 14 residues. V dropped 0 bases and J dropped 4 bases, with 10 bases sitting between them. This CDR3 reads CASSLDGQFYGYTF. The CDR3 DNA reads TGCGCCAGCAGCTTGGATGGACAGTTCTATGGCTACACCTTC. Combining the CDR3 with reference TRBV5-1 and TRBJ1-2 gives the whole variable domain KAGVTQTPRYLIKTRGQQVTLSCSPISGHRSVSWYQQTPGQGLQFLFEYFSETQRNKGNFPGRFSGRQFSNSRSEMNVSTLELGDSALYLCASSLDGQFYGYTFGSGTRLTVV.

This clonotype turned up a few times. A much larger clone sits a single nucleotide away, making a read error possible. The chain couples TRBV7-6 to TRBJ2-3, with 7 positions matching TRBD2. J lost 5 bases, V lost 4 bases, and 9 bases had no gene match. The CDR3 consists of 15 residues. From germline, CDR1 is SGHVS and CDR2 FNYEAQ. The CDR3 DNA follows: TGTGCCAGCAGCTCCCTAATGGGGGAGGGAGATACGCAGTATTTT. It yields the protein CASSSLMGEGDTQYF.

At least ten counts were recorded for this clonotype. The chain links TRBV2 to TRBJ1-4; D is perhaps TRBD1 (6 bases). The CDR3 runs 13 residues. The germline CDR1 and CDR2 sequences are SNHLY and FYNNEI. V was trimmed by 3 bases and J by 8 bases, leaving 10 bases between them. The CDR3 coding sequence is TGTGCCAGCAGTGACTCGGGGGCGGAAAAACTGTTTTTT. Translated, it gives CASSDSGAEKLFF.

As regards this clonotype: A much larger clonotype is one base distant, so this may be a read error. The chain carries TRBV6-6 and TRBJ1-5, with TRBD1 as a possible D gene (5 bases). Per the germline V gene, CDR1 is MNHNY and CDR2 is SVGAGI (reference sequence). The CDR3 length is 14 residues. The CDR3 coding sequence is TGTGCCAGCAACACAGGTGACATAAATCAGTCCCAGCATTTT. This encodes CASNTGDINQSQHF.

A remark on this clonotype: This sequence may be a read error, since a much larger clone differs from it by one base. The gene calls are TRBV20-1 and TRBJ1-1; no reliable D call. Per germline, CDR1 DFQATT and CDR2 SNEGSKA (reference sequence). The CDR3 is made up of 12 amino acids. Trimming removed 3 bases at V and 1 base at J, with 6 bases between. The CDR3 protein is CSASTQNTEAFF. The DNA of the CDR3 is TGCAGTGCTAGCACGCAGAACACTGAAGCTTTCTTT.

In DNA, the CDR3 is TGCAGTGTTCCGCTGGGGGGCAAAGGGACCCAGTACTTC. Its translation: CSVPLGGKGTQYF. The rearrangement links TRBV20-1 to TRBJ2-5; D possibly uses TRBD1 or TRBD2 (6 bases each). The germline V gene has CDR1 DFQATT and CDR2 SNEGSKA (reference sequence). The CDR3 contains 13 residues. V lost 7 bases and J lost 7, with 19 bases in between.

Details on this clonotype: A much larger clone differs from this one at a single base, so this may be a read error. The chain uses TRBV3-1 and TRBJ2-1, with D perhaps TRBD2 (6 bases). The CDR3 has 19 amino acids. Germline lookup yields CDR1 LGHDT and CDR2 YNNKEL (reference sequence). V lost 0 bases and J 9 bases, leaving 27 bases between the germline ends. This CDR3 reads CASSQDDVIPTSSRGEQFF. The DNA for the CDR3 is TGTGCCAGCAGCCAAGATGATGTTATTCCCACTAGCAGTAGGGGTGAGCAGTTCTTC.